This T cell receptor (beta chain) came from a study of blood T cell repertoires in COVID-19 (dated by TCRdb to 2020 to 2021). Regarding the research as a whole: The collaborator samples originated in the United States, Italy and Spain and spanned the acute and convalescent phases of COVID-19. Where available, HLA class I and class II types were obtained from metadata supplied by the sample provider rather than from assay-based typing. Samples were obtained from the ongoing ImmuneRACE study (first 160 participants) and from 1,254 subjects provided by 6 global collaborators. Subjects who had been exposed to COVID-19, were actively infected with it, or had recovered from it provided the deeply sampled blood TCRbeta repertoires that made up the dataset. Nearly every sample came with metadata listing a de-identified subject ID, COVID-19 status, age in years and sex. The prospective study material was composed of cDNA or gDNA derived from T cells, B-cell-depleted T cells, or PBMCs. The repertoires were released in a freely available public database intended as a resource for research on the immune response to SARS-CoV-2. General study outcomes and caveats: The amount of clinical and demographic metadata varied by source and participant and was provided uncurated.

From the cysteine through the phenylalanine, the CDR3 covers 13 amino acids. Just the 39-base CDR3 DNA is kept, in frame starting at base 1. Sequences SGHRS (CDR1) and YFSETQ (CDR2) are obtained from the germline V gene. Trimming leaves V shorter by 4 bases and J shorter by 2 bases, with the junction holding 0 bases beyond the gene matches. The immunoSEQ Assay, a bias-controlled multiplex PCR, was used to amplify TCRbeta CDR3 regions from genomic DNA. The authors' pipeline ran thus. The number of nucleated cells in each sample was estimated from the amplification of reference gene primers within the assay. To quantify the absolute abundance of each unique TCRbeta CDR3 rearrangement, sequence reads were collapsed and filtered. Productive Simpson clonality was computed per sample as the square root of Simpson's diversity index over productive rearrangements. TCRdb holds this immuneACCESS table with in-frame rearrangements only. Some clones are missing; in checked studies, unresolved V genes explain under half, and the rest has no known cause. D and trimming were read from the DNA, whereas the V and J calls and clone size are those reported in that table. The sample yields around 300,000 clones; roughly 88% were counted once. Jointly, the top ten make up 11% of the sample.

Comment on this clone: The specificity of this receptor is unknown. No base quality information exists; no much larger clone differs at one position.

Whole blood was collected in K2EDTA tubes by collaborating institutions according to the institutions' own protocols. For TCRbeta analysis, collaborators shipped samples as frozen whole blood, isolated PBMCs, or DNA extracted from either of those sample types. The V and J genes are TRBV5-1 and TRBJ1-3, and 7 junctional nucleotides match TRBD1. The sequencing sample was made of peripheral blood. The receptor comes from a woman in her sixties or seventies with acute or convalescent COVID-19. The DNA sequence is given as TGCGCCAGCAGCGACAGGGCTGGAAACACCATATATTTT. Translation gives CASSDRAGNTIYF.